Presented here are 12 T cell receptor beta chains from one specimen sequenced in a study of T cells in Graves' hyperthyroidism and ophthalmopathy. Amplification of TCR beta CDR3 regions was performed using RNA transcripts as template. The primer set for the first-round RT-PCR of the TCR CDR3 was HTBI. One entry per CDR3 protein, called by TCRdb with MiXCR from the multiplex PCR reads. The sample lists approximately 610,000 distinct CDR3 sequences, around 15% seen once, with approximately 4.3% in the top ten. The sequencing input was blood. These receptors all stem from a woman aged 40 to 49 with Graves' ophthalmopathy.

V is TRBV11-2 and J is TRBJ2-4, with D unclear. The CDR3 is 14 residues long. With 7 bases removed from V and 1 base from J, the gap between germline ends came to 11 bases. CDR1 and CDR2 from the germline V gene are SGHAT and FQNNGV. The CDR3 reads CASTADVAKNIQYF. The DNA for the CDR3 is TGTGCCAGCACTGCGGATGTGGCCAAAAACATTCAGTACTTC.

This clonotype was counted ten times or more. The chain links TRBV20-1 to TRBJ2-7, with a tentative D call TRBD2 (6 bases). Deletions cut 5 bases from V and 4 bases from J, with 21 bases between. This CDR3 is 15 amino acids long. Germline V lookup: CDR1 DFQATT, CDR2 SNEGSKA (reference sequence). This CDR3 reads CSAWGQTSVTYEQYF. The DNA of the CDR3 is TGCAGTGCTTGGGGTCAGACTAGTGTCACGTACGAGCAGTACTTC.

This clonotype was observed many times. This chain uses TRBV6-2 or TRBV6-3 with TRBJ1-1; D may be TRBD1 (5 bases). Germline CDR1 is MNHEY and CDR2 is SVGEGT. The CDR3 is made up of 15 amino acids. Deletions cut 7 bases from V and 7 bases from J, with 22 bases between. DNA of the CDR3: TGTGCCAGCATCATGCGTGGGGGGAGCGGATTTGAAGCTTTCTTT. Translated, it gives CASIMRGGSGFEAFF.

This clonotype was recorded many times. V usage is TRBV7-2 and J usage is TRBJ1-2; D is possibly TRBD1 (5 bases). Germline V gene lookup returns CDR1 SGHTA and CDR2 FQGNSA. This CDR3 is built from 13 residues. V was pared by 6 bases and J by 4 bases, with 12 bases between. In DNA, the CDR3 is TGTGCCAGCAGACAACAGGTTTTCTATGGCTACACCTTC. Protein sequence: CASRQQVFYGYTF.

This clonotype was picked up many times. This chain joins TRBV12-3 or TRBV12-4 and TRBJ2-7; no definite D call. Trimming left V 5 bases short and J 3 bases short, with 26 bases between. The CDR3 spans 18 residues. CDR3 DNA: TGTGCCAGCAGTCCTGGCGTGGGCGACACTCGGAACCACTACGAGCAGTACTTC. Residues: CASSPGVGDTRNHYEQYF.

This clonotype turned up a few times. The rearrangement uses TRBV30 and TRBJ1-2; D possibly corresponds to TRBD1 (6 bases). Deletions cut 2 bases from V and 8 bases from J, with 21 bases between. This CDR3 contains 15 residues. CDR1 and CDR2 (germline): GTSNPN, SVGIG (reference sequence). CDR3 region: CAWSNYGQTGDGYTF. The CDR3 coding sequence is TGTGCCTGGAGTAATTATGGACAGACCGGCGACGGCTACACCTTC.

This chain uses TRBV6-1 with TRBJ2-7; D is tentatively TRBD1 or TRBD2 (6 bases each). Germline V gives CDR1 MNHNS, CDR2 SASEGT. The CDR3 is 14 amino acids. Trimming left V 11 bases short and J 5 bases short, with 22 bases between. CDR3 nucleotides: TGTGCCGGCGCCGGGGGCGGGATTGGTCACGAGCAGTACTTC. Translating it yields CAGAGGGIGHEQYF.

The chain links TRBV6-1 to TRBJ1-4; TRBD1 might be the D (5 bases). This CDR3 spans 13 amino acids. Germline V lookup: CDR1 MNHNS, CDR2 SASEGT. The germline V and J ends were trimmed by 4 bases and 5 bases, with 8 bases remaining between them. The CDR3 DNA follows: TGTGCCAGCAGTGCGGGGGTCAATGAAAAACTGTTTTTT. Protein: CASSAGVNEKLFF.

This clonotype has at least ten counts. J is TRBJ2-5 and V is TRBV28, with 12 bases aligning to TRBD2. The CDR3 consists of 19 residues. Germline values: CDR1 MDHEN, CDR2 SYDVKM. Unmatched junction bases numbered 16, after V lost 5 bases and J lost 3 bases. CDR3 bases: TGTGCCAGCAGTCCCAATTGGCTAGCGGGAGGGCCAGTTAAAGAGACCCAGTACTTC. Translated, it gives CASSPNWLAGGPVKETQYF.

This clonotype has a handful of counts. Being one base from a much bigger clone, this may be a read error. This chain uses TRBV2 with TRBJ2-5, with D unclear. This CDR3 region has 13 residues. Germline-derived CDR1 and CDR2 are SNHLY and FYNNEI. In DNA, the CDR3 is TGTGCCGGCAGTGACGGCAGACAAGAGACCCAGTACTTC. Amino acids: CAGSDGRQETQYF. Drawing the rest from reference TRBV2 and TRBJ2-5, the complete variable domain is EPEVTQTPSHQVTQMGQEVILRCVPISNHLYFYWYRQILGQKVEFLVSFYNNEISEKSEIFDDQFSVERPDGSNFTLKIRSTKLEDSAMYFCAGSDGRQETQYFGPGTRLLVL.

This clonotype was detected many times. The chain links TRBV20-1 to TRBJ2-5, with D hard to call. The CDR3 spans 15 residues. Trimming removed 0 bases at V and 5 bases at J, with 16 bases between. CDR1 is DFQATT and CDR2 is SNEGSKA in the germline V gene (reference sequence). CDR3 residues: CSARDPGQTEETQYF. DNA for the CDR3: TGCAGTGCTAGAGATCCTGGGCAAACGGAGGAGACCCAGTACTTC.

This clonotype was observed many times. The genes are TRBV6-2 or TRBV6-3 and TRBJ2-7; TRBD1 aligns across 7 bases. The CDR3 sequence is 12 residues long. Per germline, CDR1 MNHEY and CDR2 SVGEGT. J was trimmed by 4 bases and V by 6 bases; bases with no gene match: 3. This CDR3 is CASSGTVYEQYF. CDR3 nucleotide sequence: TGTGCCAGCAGCGGGACAGTATACGAGCAGTACTTC.